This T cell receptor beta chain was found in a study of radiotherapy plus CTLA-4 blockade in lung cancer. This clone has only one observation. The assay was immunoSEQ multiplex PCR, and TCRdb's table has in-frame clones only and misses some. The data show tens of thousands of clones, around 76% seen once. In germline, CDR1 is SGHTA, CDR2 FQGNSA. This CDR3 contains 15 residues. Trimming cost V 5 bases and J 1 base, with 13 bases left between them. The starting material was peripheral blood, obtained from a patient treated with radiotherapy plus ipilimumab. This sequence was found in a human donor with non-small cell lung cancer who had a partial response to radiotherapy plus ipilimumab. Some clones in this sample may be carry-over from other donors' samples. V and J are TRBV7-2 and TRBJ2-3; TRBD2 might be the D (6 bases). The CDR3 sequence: CASSPRLGGTDTQYF. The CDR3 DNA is TGTGCCAGCAGCCCAAGACTAGGTGGCACAGATACGCAGTATTTT.